A selection of T cell receptor beta chains follows, all from one sample in a study of Ad26.COV2.S vaccination and SARS-CoV-2 variants. Libraries were prepared by immunoSEQ multiplex PCR; TCRdb keeps only in-frame clonotypes and omits some of them. The data contain hundreds of thousands of clones, about four fifths of them singletons. The starting material was peripheral blood, obtained in a trial of Ad26.COV2.S vaccine versus placebo. These receptors originate from a person aged 18-60 years who received the Ad26.COV2.S COVID-19 vaccine or a placebo. Both conserved end residues are part of each CDR3. Size values are once, few and many counts, or a class for expanded clones, and some rows have none.

>.|TRBV24-1|TRBJ2-1
CATSDRNEQFF
>once|TRBV6-5|TRBJ1-2
CASRLQGAPYGYTF
>.|TRBV5-1|TRBJ1-5
CASSPGAAWGQPQHF
>.|TRBV11-3|TRBJ1-1
CASSPRTGKNTEAFF
>.|TRBV30|TRBJ1-2
CAWTGANYGYTF
>.|TRBV11-3|TRBJ2-5
CASSFDSGGGTQYF
>.|TRBV7-6|TRBJ1-1
CASSSYIAGGRSTEAFF
>.|TRBV4-3|TRBJ1-6
CASSQETSGGAYSPLHF
>.|TRBV18|TRBJ2-7
CASSPIHRDGSYEQYF
>.|TRBV12-5|TRBJ1-4
CASGEGQPNEKLFF
>.|TRBV29-1|TRBJ1-2
CSVELAGGRYGYTF
>.|TRBV3-1/TRBV3-2|TRBJ2-1
CASSRQGEQFF
>.|TRBV7-9|TRBJ2-7
CASSQTAGQGPYEQYF
>once|TRBV6-5|TRBJ2-2
CASLKGLNTGELFF
>few|TRBV20-1|TRBJ2-7
CSASGTSGRVYEQYF
>.|TRBV7-2|TRBJ1-1
CASSFYAEAFF
>.|TRBV28|TRBJ1-4
CASSLNTGPINEKLFF
>.|TRBV5-4|TRBJ2-4
CASSLRAAPLAKNIQYF
>.|TRBV5-6|TRBJ1-1
CASSLDVRVNTEAFF
>.|TRBV5-4|TRBJ1-1
CASSLVSQGATEAFF
>.|TRBV7-3|TRBJ2-1
CASSRDGAPYNEQFF
>.|TRBV6-5|TRBJ1-5
CATRGYSNQPQHF
>.|TRBV6-5|TRBJ2-2
CASSRQLAIGELFF
>.|TRBV6-2/TRBV6-3|TRBJ2-7
CASSYPLDRGLYEQYF
>.|TRBV30|TRBJ2-3
CAWRQGRLAQYF
>.|TRBV6-5|TRBJ1-6
CASSYNFRGDSPLHF
>.|TRBV27|TRBJ1-1
CASSREKQGKENTEAFF
>.|TRBV5-1|TRBJ1-1
CASSLHNSWAEAFF
>.|TRBV27|TRBJ2-2
CASSYNWNTGELFF
>.|TRBV19|TRBJ2-7
CASSWAVTYEQYF
>.|TRBV11-2|TRBJ2-1
CASSGDVGNEQFF
>.|TRBV6-5|TRBJ2-3
CASRGQGKSDTQYF
>few|TRBV4-2|TRBJ1-6
CASSQDGDRSRSPLHF
>.|TRBV6-6|TRBJ1-6
CASSYLRSSYNSPLHF
>once|TRBV2|TRBJ2-7
CASSGGLYEQYF
>.|TRBV3-1/TRBV3-2|TRBJ2-7
CASSHSPTLEQYF
>.|TRBV6-5|TRBJ1-4
CASSSDRGREKLFF
>.|TRBV7-9|TRBJ2-1
CASSDLAGPSYNEQFF
>few|TRBV30|TRBJ1-4
CAWILGLPHPTNEKLFF
>.|TRBV13|TRBJ1-1
CASLTGAYTEAFF
>.|TRBV5-1|TRBJ1-2
CASSLAEGLGGYTF
>.|TRBV4-1|TRBJ1-2
CASSQVLANYGYTF
>.|TRBV11-2|TRBJ2-1
CASSIGLDNEQFF
>.|TRBV11-3|TRBJ1-4
CASSLGPNEKLFF
>once|TRBV7-2|TRBJ2-7
CASSLRGASYEQYF
>.|TRBV19|TRBJ1-5
CASSTWDHQPQHF
>.|TRBV5-1|TRBJ1-1
CASSLQGGPEAFF
>.|TRBV13|TRBJ2-7
CASSPSVGAYEQYF
>once|TRBV6-4|TRBJ2-1
CASSQTSGSYNEQFF
>.|TRBV5-1|TRBJ2-1
CASSFATGTSKPPVWDEQFF
>.|TRBV4-1|TRBJ1-1
CASSQATPSGVAEAFF
>.|TRBV30|TRBJ1-2
CAWSALGLGYGYTF
>.|TRBV25-1|TRBJ2-4
CASSEAGAHIQYF
>.|TRBV5-6|TRBJ2-7
CASSLEADEQYF
>.|TRBV30|TRBJ1-1
CAWTWTGTEAFF